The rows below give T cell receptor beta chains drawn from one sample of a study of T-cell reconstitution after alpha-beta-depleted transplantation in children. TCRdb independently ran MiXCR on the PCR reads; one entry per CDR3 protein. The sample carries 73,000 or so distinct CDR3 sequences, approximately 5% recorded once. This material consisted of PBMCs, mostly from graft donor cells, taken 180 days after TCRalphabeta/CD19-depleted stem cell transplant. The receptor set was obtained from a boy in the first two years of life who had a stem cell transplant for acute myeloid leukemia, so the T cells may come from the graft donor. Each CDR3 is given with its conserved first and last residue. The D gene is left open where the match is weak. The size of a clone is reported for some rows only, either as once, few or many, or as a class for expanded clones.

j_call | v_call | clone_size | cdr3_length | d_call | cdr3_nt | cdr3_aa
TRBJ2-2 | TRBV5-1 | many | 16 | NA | TGCGCCAGCAGCTTGTTGGGGAACCAGGACACCGGGGAGCTGTTTTTT | CASSLLGNQDTGELFF
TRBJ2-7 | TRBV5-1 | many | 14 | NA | TGCGCCAGCAGCCGAGGGGCGGTCTCCTACGAGCAGTACTTC | CASSRGAVSYEQYF
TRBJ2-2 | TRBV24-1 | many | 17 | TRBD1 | TGTGCCACCAGTGATTTGAGTCGGACAGGCTACACCGGGGAGCTGTTTTTT | CATSDLSRTGYTGELFF
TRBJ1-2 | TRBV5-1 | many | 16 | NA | TGCGCCAGCAGCCGCGAAGGAGAGGGGTGGGGATATGGCTACACCTTC | CASSREGEGWGYGYTF
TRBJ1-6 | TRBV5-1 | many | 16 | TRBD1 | TGCGCCAGCAGCTTGGATGGGCAGGGGGCGAATTCACCCCTCCACTTT | CASSLDGQGANSPLHF
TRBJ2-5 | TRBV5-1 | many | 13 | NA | TGCGCCAGCAGCTCGTCACCAGGGGAGACCCAGTACTTC | CASSSSPGETQYF
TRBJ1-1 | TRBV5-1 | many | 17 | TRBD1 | TGCGCCAGCAGCTTACCGGGACAGGGCCCTAAGAAGTATGAAGCTTTCTTT | CASSLPGQGPKKYEAFF
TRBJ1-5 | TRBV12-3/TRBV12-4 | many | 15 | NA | TGTGCCAGCAGTTCGGGACAAATATCCAATCAGCCCCAGCATTTT | CASSSGQISNQPQHF
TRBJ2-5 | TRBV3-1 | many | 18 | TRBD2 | TGTGCCAGCAGCCAGTTTTGGGTGAACGGGGGGGCTCGTGAGACCCAGTACTTC | CASSQFWVNGGARETQYF
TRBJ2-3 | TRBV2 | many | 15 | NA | TGTGCCAGCAGTGGTTTGGCGGGGAGCACAGATACGCAGTATTTT | CASSGLAGSTDTQYF
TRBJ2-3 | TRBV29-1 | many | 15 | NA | TGCAGCGTTGCCCTCGGGACACCTAGCACAGATACGCAGTATTTT | CSVALGTPSTDTQYF
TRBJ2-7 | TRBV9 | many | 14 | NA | TGTGCCAGCAGCACAGGGTGGGCCTCCTACGAGCAGTACTTC | CASSTGWASYEQYF
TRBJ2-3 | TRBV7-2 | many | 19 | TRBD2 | TGTGCCAGCAGCTTATCTTGGGGACTAGCACCCCCTAGGACAGATACGCAGTATTTT | CASSLSWGLAPPRTDTQYF
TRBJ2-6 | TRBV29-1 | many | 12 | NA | TGCAGCGTGTCCTCTGGGGCCAACGTCCTGACTTTC | CSVSSGANVLTF
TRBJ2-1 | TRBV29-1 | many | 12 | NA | TGCAGCGTTGGAGCCCAGGAGAATGAGCAGTTCTTC | CSVGAQENEQFF
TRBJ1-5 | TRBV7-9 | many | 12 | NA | TGTGCCAGCAGCAAGGAGGGAGCGCCCCAGCATTTT | CASSKEGAPQHF
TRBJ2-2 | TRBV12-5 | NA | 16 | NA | TGTGCTAGTGCCCGGGGGGGGACAGGGACCACCGGGGAGCTGTTTTTT | CASARGGTGTTGELFF
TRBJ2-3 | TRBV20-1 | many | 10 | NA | TGCAGTGCTTACACAGATACGCAGTATTTT | CSAYTDTQYF
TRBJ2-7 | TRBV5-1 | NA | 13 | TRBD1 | TGCGCCAGCAGCTTCACAGGGGGCAGAGAGCAGTACTTC | CASSFTGGREQYF
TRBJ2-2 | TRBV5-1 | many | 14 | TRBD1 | TGCGCCAGCAGCCCCGGACAGGGGCGAGGGGAGCTGTTTTTT | CASSPGQGRGELFF
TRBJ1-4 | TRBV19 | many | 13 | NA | TGTGCCACCTTGGGAATAACGGCTGAAAAACTGTTTTTT | CATLGITAEKLFF
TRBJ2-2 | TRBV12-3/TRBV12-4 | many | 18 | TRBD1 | TGTGCCAGCACACTGGGGCGACAGGGCGGATTCAACACCGGGGAGCTGTTTTTT | CASTLGRQGGFNTGELFF
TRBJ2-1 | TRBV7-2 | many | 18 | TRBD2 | TGTGCCAGCAGCTTATACCCGGGACTAGCGGGGGAAAACAATGAGCAGTTCTTC | CASSLYPGLAGENNEQFF
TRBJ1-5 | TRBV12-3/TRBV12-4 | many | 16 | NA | TGTGCCAGCAGTTTCCCCAGGGGAGGGGGCAATCAGCCCCAGCATTTT | CASSFPRGGGNQPQHF
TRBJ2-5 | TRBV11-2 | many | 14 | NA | TGTGCCAGCAGCCCGCGGGCGCCCGGAGAGACCCAGTACTTC | CASSPRAPGETQYF
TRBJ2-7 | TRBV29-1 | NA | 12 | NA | TGCAGCGGCTGGGACTCCCGCTACGAGCAGTACTTC | CSGWDSRYEQYF
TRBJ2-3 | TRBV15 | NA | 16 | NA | TGTGCCACCAGTAAGGGTACGGGGGCTAGCACAGATACGCAGTATTTT | CATSKGTGASTDTQYF
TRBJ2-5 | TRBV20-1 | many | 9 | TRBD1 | TGCAGTGCCAGGGACAGTCTATACTTC | CSARDSLYF
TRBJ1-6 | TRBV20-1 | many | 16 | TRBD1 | TGCAGTGCTGGGGACAGTCGTAGCTCCTATAATTCACCCCTCCACTTT | CSAGDSRSSYNSPLHF
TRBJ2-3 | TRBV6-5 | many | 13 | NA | TGTGCCAGCAGCCAGTTTCTCACAGATACGCAGTATTTT | CASSQFLTDTQYF
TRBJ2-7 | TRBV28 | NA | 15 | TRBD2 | TGTGCCAGGGGCCCCGGCCCGACTAGCAACTACGAGCAGTACTTC | CARGPGPTSNYEQYF
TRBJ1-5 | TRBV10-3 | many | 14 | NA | TGTGCCATCAGTGAGGAGATGGGCAATCAGCCCCAGCATTTT | CAISEEMGNQPQHF
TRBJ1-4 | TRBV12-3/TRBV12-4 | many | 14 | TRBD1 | TGTGCCAGCAGCCCGACAGGGTCTAGGGAAAAACTGTTTTTT | CASSPTGSREKLFF
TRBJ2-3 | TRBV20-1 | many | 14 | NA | TGCAGTGCCGGGGACCGGGGGTTGACAGATACGCAGTATTTT | CSAGDRGLTDTQYF
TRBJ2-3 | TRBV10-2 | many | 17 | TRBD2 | TGCGCCAGCAGTGAGTCGAAGCGGGGGGGAGGCACAGATACGCAGTATTTT | CASSESKRGGGTDTQYF
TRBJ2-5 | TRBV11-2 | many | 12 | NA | TGTGCCAGCAGCCCCGCTCGGGAGACCCAGTACTTC | CASSPARETQYF
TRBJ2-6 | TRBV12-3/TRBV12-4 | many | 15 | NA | TGTGCCAGCAGTCACCGGGACTCTGGGGCCAACGTCCTGACTTTC | CASSHRDSGANVLTF
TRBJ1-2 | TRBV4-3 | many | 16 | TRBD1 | TGCGCCAGCAGCCAGTATCCGGGACAGGGGGGCTATGGCTACACCTTC | CASSQYPGQGGYGYTF
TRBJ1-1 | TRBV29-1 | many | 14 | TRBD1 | TGCAGCGTCGACAGGGGATGGGGGAACACTGAAGCTTTCTTT | CSVDRGWGNTEAFF
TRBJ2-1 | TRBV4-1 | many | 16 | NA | TGCGCCAGCAGCCAAGATGCCGAGTTACCCTACAATGAGCAGTTCTTC | CASSQDAELPYNEQFF
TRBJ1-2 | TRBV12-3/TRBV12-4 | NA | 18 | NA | TGTGCCTGCAGTTTAGCGGTCTTCCGGGACGTAGCTAACTATGGCTACACCTTC | CACSLAVFRDVANYGYTF
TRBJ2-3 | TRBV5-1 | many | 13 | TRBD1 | TGCGCCAGCAGCGACCTACAGGGGAATACGCAGTATTTT | CASSDLQGNTQYF
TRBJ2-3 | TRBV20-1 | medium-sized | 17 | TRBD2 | TGCAGTGCTAGAGACCGACTAGCGGGGACACAACTGAATACGCAGTATTTT | CSARDRLAGTQLNTQYF
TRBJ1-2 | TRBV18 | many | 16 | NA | TGTGCCAGCTCACCTCTCCCTCGACAGACCAACTATGGCTACACCTTC | CASSPLPRQTNYGYTF
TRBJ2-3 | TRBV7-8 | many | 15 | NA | TGTGCCAGCAGTTTCGGGGTGGCTAGCACAGATACGCAGTATTTT | CASSFGVASTDTQYF
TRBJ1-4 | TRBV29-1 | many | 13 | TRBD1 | TGCAGCGTTGCCGGGACAGGGAATGAAAAACTGTTTTTT | CSVAGTGNEKLFF
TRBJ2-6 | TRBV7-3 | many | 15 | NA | TGTGCCAGCAGCTCTCAGAGCTCTGGGGCCAACGTCCTGACTTTC | CASSSQSSGANVLTF
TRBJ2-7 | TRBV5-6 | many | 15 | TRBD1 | TGTGCCAGCAGCTACGGGACAGGGGTAAGCTACGAGCAGTACTTC | CASSYGTGVSYEQYF
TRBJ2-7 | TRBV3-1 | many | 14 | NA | TGTGCCAGCAGCCAAGAATGGCAGGGGATCGAGCAGTACTTC | CASSQEWQGIEQYF